Sequencing of this TCR beta chain was carried out in a study of T cell responses to AZD1222 COVID-19 vaccine. This clone was recorded once. Its antigen remains unidentified. The V gene's germline CDR1 is SEHNR and CDR2 FQNEAQ (reference sequence). CDR3 length: 15 amino acids. The ends lost 5 bases at V and 3 bases at J; junction bases unmatched: 6. Clones were sequenced by immunoSEQ multiplex PCR, and TCRdb holds only the in-frame ones, with some missing. The sample yields under 140,000 clones, 87% seen once. Findings and limits, study-wide: White British donors predominated, females outnumbered males, and clonal diversity was possibly underestimated. Distributed over spike, vaccine-associated CD4 TCRs predominated at 160-218 and 743-854. Among spike-specific TCRs, nearly half reportedly target unmutated variant regions. Seropositive status at baseline applied to only five or six AZD1222 recipients.

The sequence was collected from an adult in good health. The sequenced sample was peripheral blood, obtained on day 0 of AZD1222 vaccination. This rearrangement joins TRBV7-9 to TRBJ2-2; 7 bases fit TRBD1. The CDR3 here is CASSLMGQHTGELFF. The DNA for the CDR3 is TGTGCCAGCAGCCTAATGGGACAGCACACCGGGGAGCTGTTTTTT. Filled out from reference TRBV7-9 and TRBJ2-2, the complete variable domain reads DTGVSQNPRHKITKRGQNVTFRCDPISEHNRLYWYRQTLGQGPEFLTYFQNEAQLEKSRLLSDRFSAERPKGSFSTLEIQRTEQGDSAMYLCASSLMGQHTGELFFGEGSRLTVL.